This T cell receptor beta chain comes out of a study of long-term antiretroviral therapy in people with HIV. Broader study findings: With ART, diversity went up but was still lower than in transplant donor controls. Whereas controls had wider CDR3 length ranges, HIV repertoires had narrower ones. From about 2003 to 2018, blood was obtained, possibly while participants received older ART regimens.

Investigators performed immunoSEQ version v3.0 at survey level. The study targeted roughly 35,000-50,000 T-cell genomes per sample in sequencing. Method: immunoSEQ multiplex PCR; TCRdb's copy keeps in-frame clones and lacks some. Of roughly 28,000 clones in the sample, 85% to 90% were seen once. Deletions cut 0 bases from V and 0 bases from J, with 9 bases between. The CDR3 is made up of 16 amino acids. The germline V gene has CDR1 MNHEY and CDR2 SVGAGI. This clone occurred once. Its specificity is unknown. The chain recombines TRBV6-5 with TRBJ1-3, with D hard to call. The sequence was obtained from a woman under 30 with HIV. This specimen consisted of unsorted PBMCs, obtained 0.5 years after starting antiretroviral therapy. Here the CDR3 DNA reads TGTGCCAGCAGTTACTCGACTCACAGCTCTGGAAACACCATATATTTT. This sequence encodes CASSYSTHSSGNTIYF.